This entry lists 26 T cell receptor beta chains sequenced from one sample in a study of CD8+CD57+ T cells in acquired aplastic anemia. CDR3 and TCR beta VDJ profiling relied on genomic DNA as the template. A single record per CDR3 protein comes from TCRdb applying MiXCR to the reads. The data contain roughly 61,000 distinct CDR3 sequences, about 50% of them seen just once; the ten biggest clones take up about 2.5%. Sequencing used sorted CD4+, CD8+, or CD8+CD57+ T cells (not recorded which) from PBMCs. Receptor source: a human donor in good health, serving as a control.

The J gene is TRBJ2-5, the V gene TRBV12-3 or TRBV12-4; 7 bases match TRBD2. J gave up 5 bases and V 8 bases, and 2 bases lay outside the gene matches. This CDR3 has 11 amino acids. CDR3 in DNA: TGTGCCAGCCACGGGGGGGAGACCCAGTACTTC. This gives the protein CASHGGETQYF.

The chain carries TRBV29-1 and TRBJ2-3; no clear D gene. The V gene's germline CDR1 is SQVTM and CDR2 ANQGSEA. CDR3 length: 14 residues. V lost 2 bases and J lost 0, with 9 bases in between. Here the CDR3 DNA reads TGCAGCGTTGAAAGGCAACGGAGCACAGATACGCAGTATTTT. Translation gives CSVERQRSTDTQYF.

This clonotype came up many times. The chain uses TRBV20-1 and TRBJ1-2; no definite D call. CDR1 and CDR2 (germline): DFQATT, SNEGSKA (reference sequence). V lost 2 bases, J lost 7 bases, and 20 bases lay in between. The CDR3 has 15 residues. Written as DNA, the CDR3 is TGCAGTGCTAGACCTCTGGCCGGAACGCGGGGTGGCTACACCTTC. This codes for CSARPLAGTRGGYTF.

The V gene is TRBV6-1, the J gene TRBJ2-7; D gene ambiguous. V was shortened by 0 bases and J by 0 bases, with 9 bases between the two germline ends. The CDR3 contains 15 residues. In germline, CDR1 is MNHNS, CDR2 SASEGT. CDR3 nucleotides: TGTGCCAGCAGTGAAGCCCATACTTGCTCCTACGAGCAGTACTTC. Translating gives CASSEAHTCSYEQYF.

The CDR3 DNA is TGTGCCACCAGCGTTCCGGGGGGGCTGGGCGACGAGCAGTACTTC. Its translation: CATSVPGGLGDEQYF. V and J are TRBV15 and TRBJ2-7; 8 bases map to TRBD2. The CDR3 contains 15 residues. Germline loops: CDR1 LNHNV, CDR2 YYDKDF (reference sequence). Losses at the gene ends were 5 bases for V and 5 bases for J; bases not matched to a gene: 11.

This clonotype showed up just a few times. The rearrangement uses TRBV7-2 and TRBJ2-3; 8 bases match TRBD2. V lost 5 bases, J lost 6 bases, and 1 base stayed unmatched. The V gene's germline CDR1 is SGHTA and CDR2 FQGNSA. This CDR3 region has 12 residues. DNA for the CDR3: TGTGCCAGCAGCCGGGGGGGGGATACGCAGTATTTT. It codes for CASSRGGDTQYF.

This clonotype showed up many times. The gene calls are TRBV12-3 or TRBV12-4 and TRBJ1-5, with 8 bases that match TRBD1. The CDR3 has 14 residues. The V gene end was trimmed by 5 bases and the J gene end by 7 bases; junction bases not matched to a gene: 7. The CDR3 DNA sequence: TGTGCCAGCAGTCGATCAGGGGGCCAACAGCCCCAGCATTTT. This encodes CASSRSGGQQPQHF.

The CDR3 sequence: CASSPTVATQYF. In nucleotides, the CDR3 is TGTGCCAGCAGCCCTACTGTTGCGACCCAGTACTTC. The J gene is TRBJ2-5, the V gene TRBV7-9, with D unclear. Germline CDR1 is SEHNR and CDR2 is FQNEAQ (reference sequence). The ends were cut back, 5 bases at V and 7 bases at J, with 11 bases in the middle. CDR3 length: 12 amino acids.

The sample holds many counts of this clonotype. The V call is TRBV6-5, the J call TRBJ1-1, with TRBD1 matching over 7 bases. Germline V gives CDR1 MNHEY, CDR2 SVGAGI. CDR3 length equals 15 residues. V gave up 5 bases and J gave up 0 bases; unmatched junction bases: 6. Here the CDR3 reads CASSKGGQLNTEAFF. CDR3 DNA sequence: TGTGCCAGCAGTAAGGGGGGACAGTTGAACACTGAAGCTTTCTTT.

This rearrangement joins TRBV19 to TRBJ1-1; no clear D. CDR3 length equals 14 residues. The germline V gene has CDR1 LNHDA and CDR2 SQIVND (reference sequence). V shed 8 bases and J shed 0 bases, with 13 bases lying between them. CDR3 region: CASSSTPLNTEAFF. CDR3 nucleotides: TGTGCCAGTTCCTCGACACCCTTGAACACTGAAGCTTTCTTT.

There are many counts of this clonotype. The chain recombines TRBV6-1 with TRBJ2-3; D may be TRBD1 (6 bases). Germline V CDR1 and CDR2: MNHNS, SASEGT. V lost 10 bases and J lost 2, with 16 bases in between. The CDR3 consists of 14 residues. CDR3 residues: CATTGTLHTDTQYF. The CDR3 DNA reads TGTGCCACGACCGGGACACTCCACACAGATACGCAGTATTTT.

The chain is built from TRBV20-1 and TRBJ1-6; D is perhaps TRBD1 (6 bases). This CDR3 contains 12 residues. Germline CDR1 reads DFQATT; CDR2 reads SNEGSKA (reference sequence). With 5 bases removed from V and 7 bases from J, the gap between germline ends came to 9 bases. The CDR3 loop reads CSARGGNSPLHF. DNA for the CDR3: TGCAGTGCTCGAGGGGGGAATTCACCCCTCCACTTT.

By frequency in the sample, this clonotype is medium-sized. The gene calls are TRBV29-1 and TRBJ2-5; no reliable D call. Deletions cut 0 bases from V and 5 bases from J, with 10 bases between. Germline lookup yields CDR1 SQVTM and CDR2 ANQGSEA. CDR3 length equals 13 residues. The CDR3 here is CSVEDTGRETQYF. DNA of the CDR3: TGCAGCGTTGAAGATACCGGTCGGGAGACCCAGTACTTC.

J is TRBJ2-1 and V is TRBV19; the D gene could be TRBD1 or TRBD2 (5 bases each). Germline assignment: CDR1 LNHDA and CDR2 SQIVND (reference sequence). The CDR3 has 20 residues. The V end was cut by 4 bases, the J end by 0 bases, with 25 bases between. In nucleotides, the CDR3 is TGTGCCAGTAGTAACCCCAGCCGGGAATCGGGACCGAGCTCCTACAATGAGCAGTTCTTC. Protein: CASSNPSRESGPSSYNEQFF.

In regard to this clonotype: A read error may account for a junction end that differs from germline. The chain employs TRBV7-8 and TRBJ2-1; D is unresolved. The CDR3 length is 13 residues. The germline V gene encodes CDR1 SGHVS and CDR2 FQNEAQ. CDR3 sequence (DNA): TGCGCCAGCATCCCCCGCCAAGTCAATGAGCAGTTCTTC. Translated: CASIPRQVNEQFF.

Relative to its sample, this clonotype is medium-sized. The rearrangement links TRBV19 to TRBJ2-3, with a weak D call TRBD1 (6 bases). Germline loops: CDR1 LNHDA, CDR2 SQIVND (reference sequence). CDR3 length: 14 residues. V lost 5 bases, J lost 0 bases, and 9 bases lay in between. CDR3 bases: TGTGCCAGTAGTGCTACAGGGAGCACAGATACGCAGTATTTT. Translation: CASSATGSTDTQYF.

Relative to its sample, this clonotype is medium-sized (0.01 to 0.1%). The chain combines TRBV19 with TRBJ2-3; D is undetermined. Trimming took off 3 bases at V and 1 base at J, with 2 bases between the two ends. This CDR3 is built from 12 residues. Germline CDR1 LNHDA, CDR2 SQIVND (reference sequence). Here the CDR3 reads CASSIGTDTQYF. Written as DNA, the CDR3 is TGTGCCAGTAGTATCGGCACAGATACGCAGTATTTT.

V usage is TRBV10-1 and J usage is TRBJ2-3, with D possibly called TRBD1 or TRBD2 (5 bases each). V lost 0 bases, J lost 7 bases, and 11 bases lay in between. The germline gives CDR1 WNHNN, CDR2 SYGVQD (reference sequence). The CDR3 extends over 14 amino acids. For the CDR3, the DNA is TGCGCCAGCAGTGAGTCGAGGGGCTCGAATACGCAGTATTTT. It translates to CASSESRGSNTQYF.

As concerns this clonotype: Just one base apart from a much larger clone, this may be a read error. The V and J genes are TRBV19 and TRBJ2-4, with D possibly matching TRBD1 (5 bases). Trimming cost V 9 bases and J 1 base, with 19 bases left between them. The CDR3 runs 16 residues. Germline assignment: CDR1 LNHDA and CDR2 SQIVND (reference sequence). CDR3 sequence (DNA): TGTGCCAGCAACTCTTCAGGGTTAAGGGCCAAAAACATTCAGTACTTC. This encodes CASNSSGLRAKNIQYF. The full variable domain, with the rest looked up from reference TRBV19 and TRBJ2-4, is DGGITQSPKYLFRKEGQNVTLSCEQNLNHDAMYWYRQDPGQGLRLIYYSQIVNDFQKGDIAEGYSVSREKKESFPLTVTSAQKNPTAFYLCASNSSGLRAKNIQYFGAGTRLSVL.

This chain uses TRBV29-1 with TRBJ1-1; no clear D. This CDR3 region has 12 residues. The germline CDR1 and CDR2 sequences are SQVTM and ANQGSEA. Between the trimmed V and J ends, which lost 3 bases and 5 bases, there was a span of 10 bases. The CDR3 reads CSVDWIRTEAFF. The CDR3 coding sequence is TGCAGCGTTGATTGGATTCGGACTGAAGCTTTCTTT.

V is TRBV20-1 and J is TRBJ1-1, with TRBD1 matching over 9 bases. The CDR3 totals 13 residues. Per germline, CDR1 DFQATT and CDR2 SNEGSKA (reference sequence). The V and J ends lost 0 bases and 11 bases, in that order; junction bases with no gene match: 7. CDR3: CSAREAGQGYAFF. In DNA, the CDR3 is TGCAGTGCTAGAGAGGCGGGACAGGGTTACGCTTTCTTT.

This chain uses TRBV15 with TRBJ1-4; no reliable D call. V was cut by 4 bases and J by 5 bases, with 11 bases left in between. Germline V gene sequence: CDR1 LNHNV, CDR2 YYDKDF (reference sequence). The CDR3 length is 14 residues. The CDR3 coding sequence is TGTGCCACCAGCATGGGCAGTGGGAATGAAAAACTGTTTTTT. Amino acids: CATSMGSGNEKLFF.

This clonotype was observed once. A junction boundary mismatches the germline segment, possibly from a read error. This chain uses TRBV7-9 with TRBJ1-2, with D perhaps TRBD1 (5 bases). The CDR3 is made up of 14 amino acids. Per germline, CDR1 SEHNR and CDR2 FQNEAQ (reference sequence). Here the CDR3 reads CASSHEQGTSGYTF. CDR3 sequence (DNA): TGCGCCAGCAGCCACGAGCAGGGTACGAGCGGCTACACCTTC.

The chain carries TRBV19 and TRBJ2-7; D possibly corresponds to TRBD2 (6 bases). The CDR3 is made up of 15 amino acids. V shed 7 bases and J shed 3 bases, with 19 bases lying between them. Germline V gene lookup returns CDR1 LNHDA and CDR2 SQIVND (reference sequence). This CDR3 is CASMGQWRGRYEQYF. CDR3 coding DNA: TGTGCCAGTATGGGGCAATGGAGGGGCCGCTACGAGCAGTACTTC.

This clonotype was seen repeatedly, ten times or more. The chain employs TRBV20-1 and TRBJ1-2; D not resolved. In germline, CDR1 is DFQATT, CDR2 SNEGSKA (reference sequence). The V and J ends lost 6 bases and 2 bases respectively, with 7 bases between them. The CDR3 has 11 residues. The DNA for the CDR3 is TGCAGTGCCGAGCGGAACTATGGCTACACCTTC. The encoded protein is CSAERNYGYTF.

The chain carries TRBV2 and TRBJ2-5; unclear D gene. The CDR3 spans 13 residues. Trimming took off 3 bases at V and 3 bases at J, with 8 bases between the two ends. Per the germline V gene, CDR1 is SNHLY and CDR2 is FYNNEI. The CDR3 DNA is TGTGCCAGCAGTGACCTGTCGGAAGAGACCCAGTACTTC. Protein product: CASSDLSEETQYF.